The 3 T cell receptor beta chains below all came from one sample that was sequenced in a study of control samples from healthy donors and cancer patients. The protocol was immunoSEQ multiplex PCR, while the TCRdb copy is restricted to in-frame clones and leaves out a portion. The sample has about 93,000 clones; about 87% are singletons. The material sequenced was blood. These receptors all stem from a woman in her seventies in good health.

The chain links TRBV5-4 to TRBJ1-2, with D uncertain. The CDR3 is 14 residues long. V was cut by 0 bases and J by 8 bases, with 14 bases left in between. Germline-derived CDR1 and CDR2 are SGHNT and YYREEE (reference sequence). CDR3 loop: CASSLAEGVGGYTF. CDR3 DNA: TGTGCCAGCAGCTTGGCCGAGGGTGTGGGGGGCTACACCTTC.

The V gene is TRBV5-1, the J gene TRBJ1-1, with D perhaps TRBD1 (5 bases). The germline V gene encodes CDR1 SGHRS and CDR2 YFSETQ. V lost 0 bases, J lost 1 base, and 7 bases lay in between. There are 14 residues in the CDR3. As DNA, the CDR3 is TGCGCCAGCAGCTTGGCTCAGGGGAACACTGAAGCTTTCTTT. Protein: CASSLAQGNTEAFF.

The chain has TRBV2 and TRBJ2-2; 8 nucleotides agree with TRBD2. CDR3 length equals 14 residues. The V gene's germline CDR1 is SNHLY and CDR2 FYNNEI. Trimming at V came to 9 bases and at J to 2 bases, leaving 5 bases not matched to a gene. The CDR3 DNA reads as TGTGCCAGAGGACTAGCAGCTAACACCGGGGAGCTGTTTTTT. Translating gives CARGLAANTGELFF.